Below, one T cell receptor beta chain is given with its context. This record belongs to a study of blood T cell repertoires in COVID-19. Study-level information: Whether acute or convalescent, the COVID-19 samples came from the United States, Italy and Spain. The cDNA or gDNA used as material had been derived from T cells, B-cell-depleted T cells, or PBMCs.

This CDR3 has 11 residues. V shed 3 bases and J shed 10 bases, with 5 bases lying between them. Germline lookup yields CDR1 SGDLS and CDR2 YYNGEE. In the original analysis: Estimation of nucleated cell counts was performed using reference gene primer amplification. Data came from immunoSEQ multiplex PCR; TCRdb stores just in-frame clones and leaves some out. The V and J calls and clone size are taken from that table; D and trimming were inferred from the DNA. Here the sample spans 130,000 or so clones, approximately 80% being singletons. Specimen: peripheral blood. This TCR was sampled from a human donor in a cohort sampled during active COVID-19. V gene TRBV9 combines with J gene TRBJ2-6; D might be TRBD2 (5 bases). The CDR3 nucleotides are TGTGCCAGCAGCGCGGGGAACGTCCTGACTTTC. Translation: CASSAGNVLTF. The whole variable domain, filled in from reference TRBV9 and TRBJ2-6, reads DSGVTQTPKHLITATGQRVTLRCSPRSGDLSVYWYQQSLDQGLQFLIQYYNGEERAKGNILERFSAQQFPDLHSELNLSSLELGDSALYFCASSAGNVLTFGAGSRLTVL.